Listed below are T cell receptor beta chains from one sample, sequenced in a study of CD8+ T cells in alopecia areata. Only in-frame clones appear in the TCRdb table, and some are missing; sequencing was by immunoSEQ multiplex PCR. The repertoire includes over 100,000 clones, 49% of them detected once, and under 20% sits in the top ten. Sequenced here: CD8+ T cells sorted from blood, sampled at week 0. The receptors stem from a human donor with alopecia areata. CDR3s include the opening cysteine and the closing phenylalanine or tryptophan. The D gene is left open where the match is weak. Clone size is not always given. Where it is, it says once, few, many or a class for expanded clones.

>TRBV27|.|TRBJ2-7|.
TGTGCCAGCAGTTTAGCAGGGGCGGAGCAGTACTTC
CASSLAGAEQYF
>TRBV10-3|.|TRBJ2-1|.
TGTGCCATCAGTACTGCAGGGGAGAATGAGCAGTTCTTC
CAISTAGENEQFF
>TRBV9|TRBD2|TRBJ2-3|.
TGTGCCAGCAGCATCCCCGGGACTAGCGGGGGGTATACAGATACGCAGTATTTT
CASSIPGTSGGYTDTQYF
>TRBV6-5|.|TRBJ1-2|.
TGTGCCAGCAGTTATGCGGCGGGTCACTATGGCTACACCTTC
CASSYAAGHYGYTF
>TRBV4-2|.|TRBJ2-7|.
TGTGCCAGCAGCGAAAGCCTGTCCTACGAGCAGTACTTC
CASSESLSYEQYF
>TRBV9|.|TRBJ1-1|.
TGTGCCAGCAGCGTAGCACAGGTCTCTGAAGCTTTCTTT
CASSVAQVSEAFF
>TRBV13|.|TRBJ2-3|.
TGTGCCAGCAGCCCTGGTGAGGGTATGGCAGATACGCAGTATTTT
CASSPGEGMADTQYF
>TRBV5-1|.|TRBJ1-1|few
TGCGCCAGCAGCTCGCGGACGGTGAACACTGAAGCTTTCTTT
CASSSRTVNTEAFF
>TRBV2|.|TRBJ2-2|.
TGTGCCAGCAGTGAAAGCAGGGGGAACACCGGGGAGCTGTTTTTT
CASSESRGNTGELFF
>TRBV6-4|.|TRBJ2-1|few
TGTGCCAGCAGTTTGGACATTGTCGACAATGAGCAGTTCTTC
CASSLDIVDNEQFF
>TRBV7-9|TRBD1|TRBJ2-1|few
TGTGCCAGCAGCCCCAGACAGGGGTCTAACCATGAGCAGTTCTTC
CASSPRQGSNHEQFF
>TRBV13|.|TRBJ2-1|few
TGTGCCAGCAGCTTGGACAGCCAAACAAACAATGAGCAGTTCTTC
CASSLDSQTNNEQFF
>TRBV4-1|TRBD1|TRBJ2-3|.
TGCGCCAGCAGCCAATGGACAGGGGCTAGCACAGATACGCAGTATTTT
CASSQWTGASTDTQYF
>TRBV9|TRBD2|TRBJ2-3|.
TGTGCCAGCAGCTCCCAGACTAGCGGGGGCACAGATACGCAGTATTTT
CASSSQTSGGTDTQYF